A selection of T cell receptor beta chains follows, all from one sample in a study of shared clonotypes between healthy human individuals. Measured with immunoSEQ multiplex PCR; TCRdb has only the in-frame clones, and not every one. The sample has about 1.5 million clones; 96% are singletons. The sequenced sample was naive CD4+ T cells sorted from blood. The receptor set was obtained from a man aged 25 to 40 in good health. CDR3s leave out the opening cysteine and the closing phenylalanine or tryptophan.

V	CDR3
TRBV28	ASRINRENQPQH
TRBV19	ASSNRQGRTYNEQF
TRBV7-2	ASSYTPKGYEQY
TRBV30	AWSVRGLAGVDNEQF
TRBV5-1	ASSSVGTGNYGYT
TRBV28	ASSRTSGSHGEETQY
TRBV5-5	ASTTGGWTGELF
TRBV10-3	AISAGLGRAAGGYT
TRBV6-5	ASSPTGGAYNEQF
TRBV7-8	ASSLVSGQGSPEQY
TRBV4-3	ASSQAPGQGGGSYGYT
TRBV11-2	ASSLDHRRTDTQY
TRBV11-2	ASSLAEGQPQH
TRBV7-9	ASSPWDHNNEQF
TRBV10-3	AITRQAQGSYNEQF
TRBV9	ASSVQGAGANVLT
TRBV6-5	ASSYSIAREQY
TRBV4-1	ASSQDRGSSGNTIY
TRBV7-9	ASSLVAGGITDTQY
TRBV5-1	ASSPDRKNTDTQY
TRBV7-9	ASSWGQGGGYT
TRBV5-1	ASSLEPAKTTNYGYT
TRBV30	AWSDSFRQTWGNEQF
TRBV19	ASSLTPGQGSYEQY
TRBV6-6	ASSSKAGGAYNEQF
TRBV7-9	ASSPQAGGGSYNEQF
TRBV7-9	ASSLEGSNQPQH
TRBV7-9	ASSWVAGRRVYNEKLF
TRBV5-1	ASSTQGDLWGGYT
TRBV18	ASSREPGPQPGNTIY
TRBV7-8	ASSLVPAITYEQY
TRBV9	ASSGDRGDYEQY